This TCR beta chain was observed in a study of regulatory T cells in long-lasting Graves disease. This clonotype has just a few counts. Stated time point: newly diagnosed GD, antithyroid drugs for less than 3 months. PBMC RNA was the source of the TCR library. J gave up 2 bases and V 0 bases, and 0 bases lay outside the gene matches. There are 14 residues in the CDR3. To make TCR beta libraries, researchers used iRepertoire HTBI primers and Arm-PCR of CDR3 regions. Using its own MiXCR run on the multiplex PCR reads, TCRdb lists one record per CDR3 protein. The table includes 420,000 or so distinct CDR3 sequences, about 15% detected once. Separately, the same data were catalogued under a study of T cells in Graves' hyperthyroidism and ophthalmopathy. That work adds: Graves' hyperthyroidism without ophthalmopathy progression within 18 months was termed stable. The HTBI primer set drove a first-round RT-PCR of the TCR CDR3.

Source: peripheral blood mononuclear cells (PBMCs), taken at new diagnosis, from a patient treated with antithyroid drugs. The genes are TRBV12-3 or TRBV12-4 and TRBJ2-5; TRBD2 aligns across 7 bases. This receptor was taken from a woman aged 18-35 years with Graves disease. CDR3 nucleotides: TGTGCCAGCAGTTTAGCGGGAGGGCAAGAGACCCAGTACTTC. As protein: CASSLAGGQETQYF.